Reported below is one TCR beta chain. Its target is unknown. These data belong to a study of T-cell memory formation after mild COVID-19. Study summary: TCR clusters were largely donor specific.

TCR alpha and TCR beta cDNA libraries carrying sample barcodes and UMIs came from 5'RACE with constant-segment primers. TCRdb re-called the 5' RACE reads through MiXCR, storing one row per CDR3 protein. Altogether 300,000 to 400,000 distinct CDR3 sequences are present, 10% to 15% being singletons, with the ten largest covering over 20%. V shed 6 bases and J shed 7 bases, with 18 bases lying between them. Germline CDR1 and CDR2: DFQATT and SNEGSKA (reference sequence). The CDR3 has 13 residues. The study, taken as a whole, reports: Memory sampled before infection contained some responding clones, suggesting cross-reactive memory joined. Clones contracting day 15 to 85 were balanced CD4/CD8; later expanders leaned CD4+.

The sequence came from a man aged 18 to 29 who had mild COVID-19 (a few samples of this study predate the infection). Cell type and time point are not known. The genes are TRBV20-1 and TRBJ1-2, with D perhaps matching TRBD1 (6 bases). The sequenced material came from PBMCs or a T cell subset sorted from them (not recorded which). The CDR3 sequence: CSALEGQTSGYTF. The CDR3 DNA reads TGCAGTGCCTTAGAAGGACAGACTTCTGGCTACACCTTC.